This T cell receptor beta chain came from a study of T cells in Graves' hyperthyroidism and ophthalmopathy. Study conclusions and caveats: Blood also held most thyroid clonotypes expanded beyond 0.001. Stable hyperthyroidism and ophthalmopathy were separated using 13 V-J signatures.

This clonotype was counted a few times. Antigen: not known. Disease lasting under 3 months, a NOSPECS grade of at least 4, and a Clinical Activity Score of at least 3 were features of the ophthalmopathy patients. Amplified TCR beta CDR3 regions came from RNA transcripts. The TCR CDR3 first-round RT-PCR relied on the HTBI primer set. TCRdb analysed the multiplex PCR reads with MiXCR anew, one entry per CDR3 protein. The sample holds roughly 500,000 distinct CDR3 sequences, 15% to 20% seen once. This clonotype originated in a woman in her thirties with Graves' ophthalmopathy. What was sequenced was blood.

The CDR3 coding sequence is TGTGCCAGCAGTGAACGCCCAGGGGCCAATCAGCCCCAGCATTTT. Translating gives CASSERPGANQPQHF. The genes are TRBV2 and TRBJ1-5; weak D call: TRBD1 (6 bases). Germline CDR1 and CDR2: SNHLY and FYNNEI. This CDR3 region has 15 residues. Trimming took off 2 bases at V and 3 bases at J, with 11 bases between the two ends. The variable domain in full, completed from reference TRBV2 and TRBJ1-5, reads EPEVTQTPSHQVTQMGQEVILRCVPISNHLYFYWYRQILGQKVEFLVSFYNNEISEKSEIFDDQFSVERPDGSNFTLKIRSTKLEDSAMYFCASSERPGANQPQHFGDGTRLSIL.